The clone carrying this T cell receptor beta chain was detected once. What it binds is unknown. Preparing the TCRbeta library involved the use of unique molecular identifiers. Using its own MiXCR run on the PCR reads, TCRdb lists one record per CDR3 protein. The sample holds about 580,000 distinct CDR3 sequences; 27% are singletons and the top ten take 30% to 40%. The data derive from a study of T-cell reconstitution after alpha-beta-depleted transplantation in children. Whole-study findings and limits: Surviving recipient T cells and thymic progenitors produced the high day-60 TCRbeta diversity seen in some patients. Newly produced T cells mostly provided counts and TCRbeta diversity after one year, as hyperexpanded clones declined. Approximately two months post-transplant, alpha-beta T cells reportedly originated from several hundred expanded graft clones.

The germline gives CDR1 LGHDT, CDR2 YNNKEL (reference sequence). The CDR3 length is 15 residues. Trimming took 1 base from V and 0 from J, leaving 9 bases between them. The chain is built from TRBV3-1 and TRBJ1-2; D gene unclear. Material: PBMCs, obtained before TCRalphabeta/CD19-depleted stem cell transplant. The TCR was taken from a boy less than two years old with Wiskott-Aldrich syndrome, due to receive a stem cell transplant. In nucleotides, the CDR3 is TGTGCCAGCAGCCAAGGACACCTCGCTAACTATGGCTACACCTTC. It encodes CASSQGHLANYGYTF.